The 19 T cell receptor beta chains below come from one sample, sequenced in a study of Tregs in tolerant kidney transplant recipients. Mixed chimerism was transient after nonmyeloablative marrow transplants from related graft donors. Libraries were prepared by immunoSEQ multiplex PCR; TCRdb keeps only in-frame clonotypes and omits some of them. The sample shows about 52,000 clones, about 89% of them seen only once. The material sequenced was CD8+ T cells from blood (PBMCs), taken 24 months after the transplant. Receptors were obtained from a human patient who received a combined kidney and bone marrow transplant. A subset of T cells may come from the graft donor.

The V call is TRBV27, the J call TRBJ1-5; no definite D call. This CDR3 contains 12 residues. V was shortened by 6 bases and J by 0 bases, with 3 bases between the two germline ends. The V gene's germline CDR1 is MNHEY and CDR2 SMNVEV (reference sequence). The CDR3 DNA is TGTGCCAGCAGCTATAGCAATCAGCCCCAGCATTTT. Its translation: CASSYSNQPQHF.

The chain combines TRBV27 with TRBJ2-7, with 7 nucleotides matching TRBD1. The germline V gene encodes CDR1 MNHEY and CDR2 SMNVEV (reference sequence). J was trimmed by 4 bases and V by 5 bases; bases with no gene match: 5. The CDR3 covers 13 residues. The DNA for the CDR3 is TGTGCCAGCAGTGCCTCACAGGGGTACGAGCAGTACTTC. Its translation: CASSASQGYEQYF.

The gene calls are TRBV27 and TRBJ2-1; TRBD2 matches 9 bases. Germline values: CDR1 MNHEY, CDR2 SMNVEV (reference sequence). This CDR3 region has 13 residues. V lost 3 bases, J lost 6 bases, and 0 bases stayed unmatched. CDR3 coding DNA: TGTGCCAGCAGTTTGGGACTAGCCAATGAGCAGTTCTTC. It encodes CASSLGLANEQFF.

This rearrangement joins TRBV14 to TRBJ2-1; perhaps TRBD2 as D (6 bases). The CDR3 is 16 residues long. Germline V lookup: CDR1 SGHDN, CDR2 FVKESK. The V end was cut by 4 bases, the J end by 4 bases, with 17 bases between. The CDR3 DNA follows: TGTGCCAGCAGCCCTCTCCGGGACTCTTATTACAATGAGCAGTTCTTC. This translates into CASSPLRDSYYNEQFF.

As regards this clone: Other DNA variants within this sample encode the same CDR3. The chain has TRBV7-9 and TRBJ2-3; tentatively, D is TRBD2 (6 bases). Trimming took 6 bases from V and 2 from J, leaving 9 bases between them. The CDR3 contains 13 residues. Germline V gives CDR1 SEHNR, CDR2 FQNEAQ (reference sequence). The CDR3 coding sequence is TGTGCCAGCAGGGAGGGGTTCACAGATACGCAGTATTTT. Amino acids: CASREGFTDTQYF.

The chain employs TRBV4-3 and TRBJ2-3; 8 positions match TRBD2. The CDR3 spans 14 residues. Losses at the gene ends were 4 bases for V and 8 bases for J; bases not matched to a gene: 8. The germline CDR1 and CDR2 sequences are LGHNA and YSLEER. DNA of the CDR3: TGCGCCAGCAGCCCTTCCGGGACTAGTGTTACGCAGTATTTT. This codes for CASSPSGTSVTQYF.

This chain uses TRBV9 with TRBJ2-3; TRBD2 aligns across 8 bases. Trimming took 4 bases from V and 4 from J; bases not matched to a gene: 14. The germline V gene encodes CDR1 SGDLS and CDR2 YYNGEE. The CDR3 runs 17 residues. The CDR3 DNA sequence: TGTGCCAGCAGCCCACCGGAGCGGGAGAGTTTGCCAGATACGCAGTATTTT. The encoded protein is CASSPPERESLPDTQYF.

The CDR3 reads CASTLSGRADEQFF. Here the CDR3 DNA reads TGTGCCAGCACCCTCTCAGGGAGGGCCGATGAGCAGTTCTTC. The chain links TRBV9 to TRBJ2-1; 7 bases line up with TRBD2. V lost 6 bases and J lost 8; bases outside the gene matches: 11. From germline, CDR1 is SGDLS and CDR2 YYNGEE. This CDR3 has 14 amino acids.

The chain joins TRBV6-4 to TRBJ2-1, with TRBD2 identical over 9 bases. CDR1 and CDR2 (germline): MRHNA, SNTAGT. This CDR3 is 15 amino acids long. The junction had 3 bases not matched to a gene; V was cut back by 0 bases and J by 6 bases. The CDR3: CASSDSSGGTNEQFF. CDR3 bases: TGTGCCAGCAGTGACTCAAGCGGGGGGACCAATGAGCAGTTCTTC.

The CDR3 region has the DNA TGCGCCAGCAGGCTCGAGGGCGAGCAGTACTTC. Its translation: CASRLEGEQYF. This sequence joins TRBV10-2 and TRBJ2-7; a possible D gene is TRBD2 (5 bases). In germline, CDR1 is WSHSY, CDR2 SAAADI. V was pared by 6 bases and J by 6 bases, with 9 bases between. The CDR3 contains 11 residues.

This clone was seen once. This is likely a read error, given that the CDR3 carries no conserved phenylalanine or tryptophan at its end. No DNA is shown, since the ends of the CDR3 on it are uncertain; the CDR3 is the one TCRdb lists. J is TRBJ1-2 and V is TRBV6-7; TRBD1 reflects the table's D call only, with no check against the DNA. TRBV6-7 is an ORF, with its function uncertain. The CDR3 spans 9 residues, counting both ends. CDR3 sequence reads: CATQNRGRS.

This clone was recorded a few times. The V and J genes are TRBV19 and TRBJ2-7; 11 bases are shared with TRBD1. Germline CDR1 LNHDA, CDR2 SQIVND (reference sequence). The CDR3 length is 15 residues. V was clipped by 5 bases and J by 2 bases; unmatched bases: 5. CDR3 in amino acids: CASSPGTGGAYEQYF. CDR3 coding DNA: TGTGCCAGTAGTCCCGGGACAGGGGGGGCCTACGAGCAGTACTTC. The entire variable domain, with the rest obtained from reference TRBV19 and TRBJ2-7, is as follows: DGGITQSPKYLFRKEGQNVTLSCEQNLNHDAMYWYRQDPGQGLRLIYYSQIVNDFQKGDIAEGYSVSREKKESFPLTVTSAQKNPTAFYLCASSPGTGGAYEQYFGPGTRLTVT.

The table lists this clone with a few counts. The chain joins TRBV5-1 to TRBJ1-2; 7 positions match TRBD1. The CDR3 consists of 14 residues. V was clipped by 2 bases and J by 6 bases; unmatched bases: 7. Germline CDR1 is SGHRS and CDR2 is YFSETQ. DNA for the CDR3: TGCGCCAGCAGCTTTTCCTCAGGGACAGATGGCTACACCTTC. It is translated as CASSFSSGTDGYTF.

The J gene is TRBJ2-6, the V gene TRBV27, with D possibly being TRBD1 (5 bases). Germline V gene lookup returns CDR1 MNHEY and CDR2 SMNVEV (reference sequence). Trimming removed 2 bases from V and 0 bases from J, with 11 bases in between. There are 17 residues in the CDR3. CDR3 sequence (DNA): TGTGCCAGCAGTTTAATCGACAGTAACTCTGGGGCCAACGTCCTGACTTTC. Translating gives CASSLIDSNSGANVLTF.

The chain recombines TRBV10-1 with TRBJ1-2, with 7 bases that match TRBD1. With 0 bases clipped from V and 0 bases from J, the junction kept 13 bases outside the gene matches. Looked up from germline, CDR1 is WNHNN and CDR2 is SYGVQD (reference sequence). The CDR3 runs to 19 residues. CDR3 sequence reads: CASSESRSGRGRANYGYTF. The CDR3, as DNA: TGCGCCAGCAGTGAGTCTCGCTCGGGCAGGGGGAGAGCTAACTATGGCTACACCTTC.

The chain is built from TRBV4-2 and TRBJ2-7, with D maybe TRBD2 (5 bases). The V end was cut by 3 bases, the J end by 2 bases, with 20 bases between. CDR3 length equals 17 residues. Germline CDR1 reads LGHNA; CDR2 reads YNFKEQ. The CDR3 nucleotides are TGTGCCAGCAGCCACCACCCCCGCCGGGGTCCGACCTACGAGCAGTACTTC. Its translation is CASSHHPRRGPTYEQYF.

The chain is built from TRBV7-8 and TRBJ2-7, with 10 bases fitting TRBD2. Trimming at V came to 3 bases and at J to 2 bases, leaving 7 bases not matched to a gene. The germline V gene has CDR1 SGHVS and CDR2 FQNEAQ. The CDR3 covers 16 residues. In DNA form, the CDR3 reads TGTGCCAGCAGCTTGCTAATGGGGACTAGCGCCTACGAGCAGTACTTC. Its protein is CASSLLMGTSAYEQYF.

The rearrangement uses TRBV7-9 and TRBJ2-1, with 8 bases fitting TRBD2. Germline values: CDR1 SEHNR, CDR2 FQNEAQ (reference sequence). J was trimmed by 2 bases and V by 7 bases; bases with no gene match: 16. CDR3 length: 18 residues. CDR3 coding DNA: TGTGCCAGCACCCCCGTGTTTGAGCGGGGGCCTCCCTACAATGAGCAGTTCTTC. Its translation: CASTPVFERGPPYNEQFF.

The J gene is TRBJ2-3, the V gene TRBV4-1, with 9 bases matching TRBD2. Looked up from germline, CDR1 is MGHRA and CDR2 is YSYEKL. The V gene end was trimmed by 5 bases and the J gene end by 5 bases; junction bases not matched to a gene: 14. The length of the CDR3 is 17 residues. The DNA for the CDR3 is TGCGCCAGCAGCTATACCCCCGGGCGGGGGGGCCGAGATACGCAGTATTTT. Amino acids: CASSYTPGRGGRDTQYF.